This T cell receptor (beta chain) stems from a study of T cells after yellow fever vaccination. This clonotype has a count of ten or more. Antigen specificity is unknown. TCRdb reanalysed the 5' RACE reads using MiXCR and keeps one entry per CDR3 protein. The sample has about 63,000 distinct CDR3 sequences; 7.4% are singletons. The germline V gene encodes CDR1 MDHEN and CDR2 SYDVKM. Trimming removed 4 bases from V and 5 bases from J, with 24 bases in between. CDR3 length: 18 amino acids. General observations from the study: Contaminants from the bulk population, in the form of abundant clonotypes, could be found in FACS-sorted repertoires. Some clonotypes were seen in both the CD4 and the CD8 compartments. These made up a small share and likely arose from convergent recombination. Most primary-vaccination clones reappeared after the booster (more than 95% CD4, 88% CD8).

This sequence joins TRBV28 and TRBJ2-1, with D possibly being TRBD2 (7 bases). The specimen was CD8+ T cells sorted from PBMCs, collected 15 days after the yellow fever booster vaccination. The sequence derives from a man younger than 45 who received the YFV17D yellow fever vaccine. The CDR3 nucleotides are TGTGCCAGCAGTTCTCGCCATCTAGGGGGGGAGGTGGACAATGAGCAGTTCTTC. Protein sequence: CASSSRHLGGEVDNEQFF. Combining the CDR3 with reference TRBV28 and TRBJ2-1 gives the whole variable domain DVKVTQSSRYLVKRTGEKVFLECVQDMDHENMFWYRQDPGLGLRLIYFSYDVKMKEKGDIPEGYSVSREKKERFSLILESASTNQTSMYLCASSSRHLGGEVDNEQFFGPGTRLTVL.